Each of the 2 T cell receptor beta chains below was sequenced from the same sample in a study of beta chain features in type 1 diabetes. Whole-study results and caveats: In every one of the four CD4+ subsets, TCRB CDR3s were moderately but significantly shorter in Type 1 diabetes patients.

Antigens of these TCRs are unknown. Expressed TCRB transcripts got sequenced, as all isolated RNA was reverse transcribed. Repertoires were generated with immunoSEQ multiplex PCR, while TCRdb's copy carries only in-frame clones and drops some. Seen here are about 640,000 clones, under 15% observed once, and the top ten hold more than 0.095%. The material sequenced was naive CD4+ T cells from blood. Receptors originate from a man aged 25 to 40 with type 1 diabetes.

The V and J genes are TRBV7-9 and TRBJ2-5, with D possibly being TRBD1 (6 bases). This CDR3 contains 15 residues. Trimming took off 2 bases at V and 2 bases at J, with 12 bases between the two ends. Germline values: CDR1 SEHNR, CDR2 FQNEAQ (reference sequence). DNA for the CDR3: TGTGCCAGCAGCTTACAGGGGCAGGGGCAAGAGACCCAGTACTTC. Its translation: CASSLQGQGQETQYF.

This chain uses TRBV7-2 with TRBJ1-5; D not certain. The ends were cut back, 5 bases at V and 4 bases at J, with 15 bases in the middle. CDR3 length equals 15 residues. Germline loops: CDR1 SGHTA, CDR2 FQGNSA. CDR3 in amino acids: CASSGSDRENQPQHF. CDR3 DNA sequence: TGTGCCAGCAGCGGGTCGGATAGAGAGAATCAGCCCCAGCATTTT.